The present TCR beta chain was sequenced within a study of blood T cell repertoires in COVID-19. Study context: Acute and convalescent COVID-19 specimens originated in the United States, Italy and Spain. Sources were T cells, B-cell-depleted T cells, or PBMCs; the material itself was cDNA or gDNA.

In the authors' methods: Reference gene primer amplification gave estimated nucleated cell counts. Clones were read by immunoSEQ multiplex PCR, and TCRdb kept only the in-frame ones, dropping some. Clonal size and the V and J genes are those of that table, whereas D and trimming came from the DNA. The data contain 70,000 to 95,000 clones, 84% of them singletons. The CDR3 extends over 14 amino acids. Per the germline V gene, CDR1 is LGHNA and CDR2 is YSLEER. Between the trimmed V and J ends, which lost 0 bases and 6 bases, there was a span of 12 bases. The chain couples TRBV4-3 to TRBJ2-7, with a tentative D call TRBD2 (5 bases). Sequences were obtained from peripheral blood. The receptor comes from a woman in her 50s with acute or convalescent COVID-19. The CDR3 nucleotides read TGCGCCAGCAGCCAAGATGGGCGCGGGCTCGAGCAGTACTTC. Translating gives CASSQDGRGLEQYF.